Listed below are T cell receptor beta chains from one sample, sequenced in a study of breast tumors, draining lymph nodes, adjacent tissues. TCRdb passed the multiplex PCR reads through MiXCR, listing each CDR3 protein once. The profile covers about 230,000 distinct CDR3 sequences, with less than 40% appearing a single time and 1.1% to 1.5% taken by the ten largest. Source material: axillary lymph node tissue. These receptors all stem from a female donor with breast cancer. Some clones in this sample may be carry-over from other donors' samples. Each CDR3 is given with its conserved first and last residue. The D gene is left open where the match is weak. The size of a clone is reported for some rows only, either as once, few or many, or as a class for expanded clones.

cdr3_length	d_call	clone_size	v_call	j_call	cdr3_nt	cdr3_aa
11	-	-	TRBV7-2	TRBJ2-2	TGTGCCAGCAGCGGATCAGGGGAGCTGTTTTTT	CASSGSGELFF
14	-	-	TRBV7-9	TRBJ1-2	TGTGCCAGCAGCCCGCGGGGTTCAGGCTATGGCTACACCTTC	CASSPRGSGYGYTF
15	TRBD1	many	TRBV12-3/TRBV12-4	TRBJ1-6	TGTGCCAGCAGCCCACCGACAGGGACGAAATCACCCCTCCACTTT	CASSPPTGTKSPLHF
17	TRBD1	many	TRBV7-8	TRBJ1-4	TGTGCCAGCAGCTTCCGGACAGGGGGCAACCCACTCGAAAAACTGTTTTTT	CASSFRTGGNPLEKLFF
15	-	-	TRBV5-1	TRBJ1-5	TGCGCCAGCAGGTGGGGGGCTAGTAGCAATCAGCCCCAGCATTTC	CASRWGASSNQPQHF
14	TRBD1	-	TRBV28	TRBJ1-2	TGTGCCAGCATAGGGGGCCTAATTAACTATGGCTACACCTTC	CASIGGLINYGYTF
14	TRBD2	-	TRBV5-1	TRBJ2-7	TGCGCCAGCAACCTCAAGGGACTAACCTACGAGCAGTACTTC	CASNLKGLTYEQYF
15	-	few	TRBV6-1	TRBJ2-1	TGTGCCAGCAGGCCTCCGGGCACTAGCTTCTATGAGCAGTTCTTC	CASRPPGTSFYEQFF
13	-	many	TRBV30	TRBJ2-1	TGTGCCTCCCGGCCGACCGAGTACAATGAGCAGTTCTTC	CASRPTEYNEQFF
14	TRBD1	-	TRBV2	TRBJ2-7	TGTGCCAGCGGCATACAGGGGCGGACCTACGAGCAGTACTTC	CASGIQGRTYEQYF
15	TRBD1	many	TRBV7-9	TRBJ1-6	TGTGCCGCGGGACAGGGGGCAACGGATAATTCACCCTTCCACTTT	CAAGQGATDNSPFHF
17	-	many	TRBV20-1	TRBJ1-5	TGCAGTGCTAGAAAGATGGAGGGCGATGCCCGCAATCAGCCCCAGCATTTT	CSARKMEGDARNQPQHF
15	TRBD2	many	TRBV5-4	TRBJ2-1	TGTGCCAGCAGCTGGGGACTAGCGGGAGACAATGAGCAGTTCTTC	CASSWGLAGDNEQFF
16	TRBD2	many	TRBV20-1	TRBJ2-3	TGCAGTGCTAGAGATGGAGCGGGAGTAGGCACAGATACGCAGTATTTT	CSARDGAGVGTDTQYF
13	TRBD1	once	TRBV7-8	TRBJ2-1	TGTGCCAGGGGACAGATTACCTACAATGAGCAGTTCTTC	CARGQITYNEQFF
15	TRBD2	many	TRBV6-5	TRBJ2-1	TGTGCCAGCAGTTACTGGGGGGAGGGCCAGAATGAGCAGTTCTTC	CASSYWGEGQNEQFF
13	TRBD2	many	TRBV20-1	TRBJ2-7	TGCAGTGCCCTTATAGCGGGAGATGGCGAGCAGTACTTC	CSALIAGDGEQYF
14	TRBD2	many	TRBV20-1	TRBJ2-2	TGCAGTGCTAGAGGTTCTAGCGGCACCGGGGAGCTGTTTTTT	CSARGSSGTGELFF
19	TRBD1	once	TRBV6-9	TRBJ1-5	TGTGCCAGCAACCTACGTGGCGGGAGGACAGGGATGGACAATCAGCCCCAGCATTTT	CASNLRGGRTGMDNQPQHF
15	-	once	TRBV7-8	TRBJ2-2	TGTGCCAGCGGCTTAGCGCTCGAGGTGACCGGGGAGCTGGTTTTT	CASGLALEVTGELVF
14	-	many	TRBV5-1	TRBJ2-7	TGCGCCAGCAGCTTGGCCCGAAGCTCCTACGAGCAGTACTTC	CASSLARSSYEQYF
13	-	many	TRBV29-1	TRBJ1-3	TGCAGCGTTGTGGTTAACTCTGGAAACACCATATATTTT	CSVVVNSGNTIYF
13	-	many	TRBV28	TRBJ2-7	TGTGCCAGCAGTCCGCCCCCGCCGGGCGAGCAGTACTTC	CASSPPPPGEQYF
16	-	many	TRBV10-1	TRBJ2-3	TGCGCCAGCAGTGAACGCAGGGGGGAGTGGGGAGATACGCAGTATTTT	CASSERRGEWGDTQYF
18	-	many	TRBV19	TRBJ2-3	TGTGCCAGTAGTATGCAAATTCGCGGGACAGCAATCACAGATACGCAGTATTTT	CASSMQIRGTAITDTQYF
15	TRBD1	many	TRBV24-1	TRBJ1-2	TGTGCCACCAGTGATGGGGGGACAGGGGGCCGAGGCTACACCTTC	CATSDGGTGGRGYTF
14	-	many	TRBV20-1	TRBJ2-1	TGCAGTGCCCCCAGACCGGGTCCGGGCGAGGAGCAGTTCTTC	CSAPRPGPGEEQFF
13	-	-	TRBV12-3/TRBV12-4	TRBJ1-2	TGTGCCAGCAGTGAAGGGGTTAACTATGGCTACACCTTC	CASSEGVNYGYTF
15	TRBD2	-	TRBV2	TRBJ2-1	TGTGCCTGGACTAGCGGGAGCACGATCTACAATGAGCAGTTCTTC	CAWTSGSTIYNEQFF
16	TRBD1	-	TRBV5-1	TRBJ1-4	TGCGCCAGCAGCTTGGGACAGGGGGCGCTGGGGGAAAAACTGTTTTTT	CASSLGQGALGEKLFF
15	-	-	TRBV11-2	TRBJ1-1	TGTGCGACACAAAGTCGAGGGGGACCCACCACTGAAGCTTTCTTT	CATQSRGGPTTEAFF
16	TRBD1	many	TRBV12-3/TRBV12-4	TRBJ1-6	TGTGCCAGCAGCCTAGAACAGGGGGCTGGGAGTTCACCCCTCCACTTT	CASSLEQGAGSSPLHF
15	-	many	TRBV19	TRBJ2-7	TGTGCCAGTAGTATAGCCGGTAGGGGTTTCAGCGAGCAGTACTTC	CASSIAGRGFSEQYF
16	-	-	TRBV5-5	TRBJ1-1	TGTGCCAGCAGCACTCCTTCGACTCCCGGAGGCACTGAAGCTTTCTTT	CASSTPSTPGGTEAFF
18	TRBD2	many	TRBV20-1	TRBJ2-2	TGCAGTGCTAGAGGCAGAACTAGCGGGAGGGGAGTGGGCGGGGAGCTGTTTTTT	CSARGRTSGRGVGGELFF
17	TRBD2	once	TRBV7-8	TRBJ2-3	TGTGCCAGCAGCTTCCCGCCGACTAGCGGGAGGACAGATCCGCAGTACTTT	CASSFPPTSGRTDPQYF
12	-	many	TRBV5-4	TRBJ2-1	TGTGCCAGCAGCTTAGCGTACAATGAGCAGTTCTTC	CASSLAYNEQFF
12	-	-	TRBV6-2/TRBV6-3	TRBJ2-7	TGTGCCAGCGGTCCGACAGGCTACGAGCAGTACTTC	CASGPTGYEQYF
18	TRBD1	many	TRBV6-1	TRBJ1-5	TGTGCCAGCAGTGCCCCGGACAGGGGGGGACTTAGCAATCAGCCCCAGCATTTT	CASSAPDRGGLSNQPQHF
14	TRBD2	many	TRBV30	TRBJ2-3	TGTGCCTGGAGCGGGGGGAGAGGGACAGATACGCAGTATTTT	CAWSGGRGTDTQYF
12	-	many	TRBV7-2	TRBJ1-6	TGTGCCAGCAGCTGGCCCAATTCACCCCTCCACTTT	CASSWPNSPLHF
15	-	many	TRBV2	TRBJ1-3	TGTGCCAGCAGTGAGTTGTACAGCTCTGGAAACACCATATATTTT	CASSELYSSGNTIYF
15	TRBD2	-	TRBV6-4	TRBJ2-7	TGTGCCAGCAGAAACGGTGGCGGGAGGGTGTACGAGCAGTACTTC	CASRNGGGRVYEQYF
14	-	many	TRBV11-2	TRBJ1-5	TGTGCCAGCAGCCTCTCGGGCCCCAATCAGCCCCAGCATTTT	CASSLSGPNQPQHF
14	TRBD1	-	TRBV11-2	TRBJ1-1	TGTGCCAGCAGCTTAGATCTACAGGGGCAGGGTGCTTTCTTT	CASSLDLQGQGAFF
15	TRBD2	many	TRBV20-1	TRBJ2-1	TGCAGTGCTGACCCTCGGGGACTAGCTTACAATGAGCAGTTCTTC	CSADPRGLAYNEQFF
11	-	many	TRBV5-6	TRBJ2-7	TGTGCCAGCAAACTAGGTAGCGAGCAGTACTTC	CASKLGSEQYF
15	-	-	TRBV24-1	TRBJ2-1	TGTGCCACCAGTAGTAGGGACGCACCAAGGAATGAGCAGTTCTTC	CATSSRDAPRNEQFF
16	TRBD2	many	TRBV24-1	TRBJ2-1	TGTGCCACCAGTGATCCCGGGACTACCACCTACAATGAGCAGTTCTTC	CATSDPGTTTYNEQFF
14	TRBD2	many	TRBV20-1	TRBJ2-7	TGCAGTGCTAGAGGGTCGGGACTAACTTACGAGCAGTACTTC	CSARGSGLTYEQYF
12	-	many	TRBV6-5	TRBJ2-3	TGTGCCAGCGGACCGACTCGGGATACGCAGTATTTT	CASGPTRDTQYF
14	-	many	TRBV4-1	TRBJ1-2	TGCGCCAGCAGCCAAGATGGGGGTATCTATGGCTACACCTTC	CASSQDGGIYGYTF
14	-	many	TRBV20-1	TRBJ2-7	TGCAGTGCTAGAGATCTGGGGACCCCCTACGAGCAGTACTTC	CSARDLGTPYEQYF
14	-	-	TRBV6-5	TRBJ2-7	TGTGCCAGCACAGACAAGACAGCTTTCTACGAGCAGTACTTC	CASTDKTAFYEQYF
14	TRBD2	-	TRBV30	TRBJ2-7	TGTGCCTGTACTAAAGAAGCGGGAGTCGGAGAGCAGTACTTC	CACTKEAGVGEQYF
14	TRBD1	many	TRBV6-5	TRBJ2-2	TGTGCCAGCAGTCGTCCCGGGACAGTTGGGGAGCTGTTTTTT	CASSRPGTVGELFF
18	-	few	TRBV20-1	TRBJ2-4	TGCAGTGCTAGAGTTGGTACAGATAATTCTCTAGCCAAAAACATTCAGTACTTC	CSARVGTDNSLAKNIQYF
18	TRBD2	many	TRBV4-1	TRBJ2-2	TGCGCCAGCAGCCAAGCGCGGACTAGCGGGAGGTACACCGGGGAGCTGTTTTTT	CASSQARTSGRYTGELFF
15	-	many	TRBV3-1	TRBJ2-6	TGTGCCAGCAGCCGCGGTGGGACAGGGGCCAACGTCCTGACTTTC	CASSRGGTGANVLTF
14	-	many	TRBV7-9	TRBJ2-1	TGTGCCAGCTCGCACGGGGGCCCCTACAATGAGCAGTTCTTC	CASSHGGPYNEQFF